Shown below are 2 T cell receptor beta chains from a single sample sequenced in a study of blood T cells in healthy people across ages. The second PCR ran roughly 7 to 11 cycles with a sample-barcoded 5' primer and J-beta primers. TCRdb reprocessed the 5' RACE reads with MiXCR, giving one entry per CDR3 protein. The sample comprises approximately 800,000 distinct CDR3 sequences, 20% to 30% of which are singletons, and approximately 4% rests with the top ten. This sample was also put to use in a study of T cells of mothers and their children.

Sequencing input: blood. The receptors stem from a boy between 5 and 17 years old in good health.

The chain carries TRBV5-1 and TRBJ2-1; D is possibly TRBD1 or TRBD2 (5 bases each). The CDR3 length is 16 residues. Germline CDR1 is SGHRS and CDR2 is YFSETQ. V lost 5 bases to trimming and J lost 1 base, with 16 bases between them. CDR3 sequence: CASSWGTAGSYNEQFF. DNA for the CDR3: TGCGCCAGCAGTTGGGGGACGGCAGGGTCCTACAATGAGCAGTTCTTC.

This clonotype was detected only a few times. V is TRBV7-9 and J is TRBJ2-1; 7 positions agree with TRBD2. CDR3 size: 16 residues. J lost 4 bases, V lost 3 bases, and 9 bases had no gene match. The germline V gene encodes CDR1 SEHNR and CDR2 FQNEAQ (reference sequence). The CDR3 loop is CASSFGPSGAYNEQFF. The CDR3 DNA reads as TGTGCCAGCAGCTTTGGTCCTAGCGGAGCTTACAATGAGCAGTTCTTC.